This T cell receptor (beta chain) comes out of a study of T cells of healthy individuals. TCRdb ran MiXCR on the 5' RACE reads and lists one entry per CDR3 protein. The data show fewer than 90,000 distinct CDR3 sequences, 4% to 5.5% seen once. In its sample, this clonotype was seen many times. This clonotype was obtained from a female donor in good health.

The DNA for the CDR3 is TGCAGTGCTAGAAGGTTAAGCACAGATACGCAGTATTTT. This gives the protein CSARRLSTDTQYF. V gene TRBV20-1 combines with J gene TRBJ2-3; D not certain. CDR1 and CDR2 from the germline V gene are DFQATT and SNEGSKA (reference sequence). The germline V and J ends were trimmed by 2 bases and 0 bases, with 6 bases remaining between them. The CDR3 has 13 residues.